These 15 T cell receptor beta chains originate from one sample sequenced in a study of blood T cell repertoires in COVID-19. Measured with immunoSEQ multiplex PCR; TCRdb has only the in-frame clones, and not every one. Of around 90,000 clones listed, about nine tenths were seen once; the top ten hold 15%. The sample taken for sequencing was peripheral blood. These receptors all stem from a male donor with acute or convalescent COVID-19.

This chain uses TRBV19 with TRBJ2-7; D might be TRBD1 (7 bases). Trimming pared 3 bases from V and 4 bases from J, leaving 13 bases between. The CDR3 contains 14 residues. The V gene's germline CDR1 is LNHDA and CDR2 SQIVND (reference sequence). The CDR3 coding sequence is TGTGCCAGTAGTATCACGGCAGGGGGGTACGAGCAGTACTTC. This encodes CASSITAGGYEQYF.

For the CDR3, the DNA is TGTGCCAGCAGCTTAGCGGGCGCCAGGGGGCGGGAGACCCAGTACTTC. Translating gives CASSLAGARGRETQYF. J is TRBJ2-5 and V is TRBV7-9; 8 bases match TRBD1. The ends lost 0 bases at V and 5 bases at J; junction bases unmatched: 8. From germline, CDR1 is SEHNR and CDR2 FQNEAQ (reference sequence). The CDR3 is made up of 16 amino acids.

The gene calls are TRBV5-4 and TRBJ2-5; 9 positions match TRBD2. Trimming removed 4 bases from V and 8 bases from J; junction bases left unmatched: 12. The CDR3 totals 15 residues. CDR1 is SGHNT and CDR2 is YYREEE in the germline V gene (reference sequence). CDR3 in DNA: TGTGCCAGCAGCGGGACTAGCCCCGACGTTGTTACCCAGTACTTC. Translation gives CASSGTSPDVVTQYF.

The chain joins TRBV19 to TRBJ1-4; TRBD1 might be the D (6 bases). Germline CDR1 is LNHDA and CDR2 is SQIVND (reference sequence). This CDR3 has 15 residues. Trimming stripped 6 bases from V and 0 bases from J, with 11 bases between. The CDR3 region is CASSPSGATNEKLFF. Written as DNA, the CDR3 is TGTGCCAGTAGCCCCTCAGGGGCAACTAATGAAAAACTGTTTTTT.

The chain uses TRBV21-1 and TRBJ2-7; TRBD2 was called by the table and not checked on the DNA. TRBV21-1 is noted as a pseudogene. CDR3 length: 14 residues. The CDR3 DNA is TGTGCCAGCAGCAAGTCGTACGGGTACGACGAGCAGTACTTC. It encodes CASSKSYGYDEQYF.

The CDR3 DNA follows: TGTGCCAGCTCACTCGTCGGGGAGCTGTTTTTT. This translates into CASSLVGELFF. The chain combines TRBV18 with TRBJ2-2; D is uncertain. V shed 4 bases and J shed 7 bases, with 4 bases lying between them. Per the germline V gene, CDR1 is KGHSH and CDR2 is LQKENI. The CDR3 contains 11 residues.

V is TRBV30 and J is TRBJ1-6; the D gene is possibly TRBD1 (6 bases). The germline V gene has CDR1 GTSNPN and CDR2 SVGIG (reference sequence). V lost 3 bases to trimming and J lost 8 bases, with 17 bases between them. This CDR3 contains 15 residues. The CDR3 loop is CAWRYFGQTYSPLHF. The CDR3, as DNA: TGTGCCTGGAGATATTTCGGACAGACCTATTCACCCCTCCACTTT.

The gene calls are TRBV9 and TRBJ2-3, with D hard to call. This CDR3 region has 12 residues. Germline loops: CDR1 SGDLS, CDR2 YYNGEE. V lost 4 bases to trimming and J lost 7 bases, with 10 bases between them. The CDR3 DNA reads TGTGCCAGCAGCCCAGAGGAGTATACGCAGTATTTT. It specifies CASSPEEYTQYF. The complete variable domain, with remaining parts taken from reference TRBV9 and TRBJ2-3, reads DSGVTQTPKHLITATGQRVTLRCSPRSGDLSVYWYQQSLDQGLQFLIQYYNGEERAKGNILERFSAQQFPDLHSELNLSSLELGDSALYFCASSPEEYTQYFGPGTRLTVL.

The chain recombines TRBV30 with TRBJ2-5; 8 nucleotides align to TRBD2. The length of the CDR3 is 15 residues. The germline V gene has CDR1 GTSNPN and CDR2 SVGIG (reference sequence). V lost 5 bases and J lost 5; bases outside the gene matches: 13. CDR3: CAWGSRGGLGETQYF. The CDR3 DNA sequence: TGTGCCTGGGGTTCTCGCGGGGGGTTGGGGGAGACCCAGTACTTC.

CDR3 amino acids: CASSIRTGGDYGYTF. For the CDR3, the DNA is TGTGCCAGTAGTATCCGGACAGGAGGTGACTATGGCTACACCTTC. The chain employs TRBV19 and TRBJ1-2; 7 bases align to TRBD1. This CDR3 has 15 residues. J lost 3 bases, V lost 3 bases, and 7 bases had no gene match. From germline, CDR1 is LNHDA and CDR2 SQIVND (reference sequence). Filled out from reference TRBV19 and TRBJ1-2, the complete variable domain reads DGGITQSPKYLFRKEGQNVTLSCEQNLNHDAMYWYRQDPGQGLRLIYYSQIVNDFQKGDIAEGYSVSREKKESFPLTVTSAQKNPTAFYLCASSIRTGGDYGYTFGSGTRLTVV.

Of note for this clone: The sample contains more than one DNA sequence encoding this CDR3. This chain links TRBV9 with TRBJ2-2; D is perhaps TRBD1 (5 bases). The CDR3 loop spans 15 amino acids. Trimming pared 0 bases from V and 1 base from J, leaving 7 bases between. Per germline, CDR1 SGDLS and CDR2 YYNGEE. For the CDR3, the DNA is TGTGCCAGCAGCGTAGCTACAGGGAACACCGGGGAGCTGTTTTTT. Translated: CASSVATGNTGELFF. The full variable domain, its missing parts supplied by reference TRBV9 and TRBJ2-2, is DSGVTQTPKHLITATGQRVTLRCSPRSGDLSVYWYQQSLDQGLQFLIQYYNGEERAKGNILERFSAQQFPDLHSELNLSSLELGDSALYFCASSVATGNTGELFFGEGSRLTVL.

The chain couples TRBV7-6 to TRBJ1-1; D is possibly TRBD1 (5 bases). CDR1 and CDR2 (germline): SGHVS, FNYEAQ. The V end was cut by 6 bases, the J end by 1 base, with 15 bases between. The CDR3 is 15 residues long. CDR3 amino acids: CASRGAGTENTEAFF. As DNA, the CDR3 is TGTGCCAGCAGAGGCGCCGGGACTGAGAACACTGAAGCTTTCTTT.

This chain connects TRBV5-1 to TRBJ1-2; the match to TRBD1 covers 9 bases. The V gene end was trimmed by 4 bases and the J gene end by 1 base; junction bases not matched to a gene: 5. The CDR3 extends over 15 amino acids. Germline V gene sequence: CDR1 SGHRS, CDR2 YFSETQ. The CDR3 bases are TGCGCCAGCAGCAAAGGGGACAGGGATAACTATGGCTACACCTTC. This gives the protein CASSKGDRDNYGYTF.

The chain carries TRBV19 and TRBJ1-5, with D possibly TRBD1 on 5 matching bases. The ends were cut back, 4 bases at V and 7 bases at J, with 14 bases in the middle. The CDR3 has 14 amino acids. Germline V gene sequence: CDR1 LNHDA, CDR2 SQIVND (reference sequence). The CDR3 coding sequence is TGTGCCAGTAGTACCCGGGGCGGGAGGCAGCCCCAGCATTTT. Its protein product is CASSTRGGRQPQHF.

CDR3 residues: CASSVDRWYEQYF. CDR3 coding DNA: TGTGCCAGTAGTGTGGACAGATGGTACGAGCAGTACTTC. This sequence joins TRBV19 and TRBJ2-7; the D gene is possibly TRBD1 (6 bases). Trimming removed 5 bases from V and 4 bases from J, with 12 bases in between. The CDR3 is made up of 13 amino acids. The germline V gene encodes CDR1 LNHDA and CDR2 SQIVND (reference sequence).